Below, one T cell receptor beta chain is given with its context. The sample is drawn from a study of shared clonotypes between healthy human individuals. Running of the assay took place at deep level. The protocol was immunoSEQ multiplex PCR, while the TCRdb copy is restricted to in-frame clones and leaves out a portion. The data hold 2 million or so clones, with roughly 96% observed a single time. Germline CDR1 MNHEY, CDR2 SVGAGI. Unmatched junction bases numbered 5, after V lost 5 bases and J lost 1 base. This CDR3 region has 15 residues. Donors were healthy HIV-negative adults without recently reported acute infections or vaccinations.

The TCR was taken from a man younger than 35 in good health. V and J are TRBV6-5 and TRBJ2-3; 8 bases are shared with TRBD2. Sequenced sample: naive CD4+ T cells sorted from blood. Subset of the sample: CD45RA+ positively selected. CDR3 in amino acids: CASSTSGLGTDTQYF. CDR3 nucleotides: TGTGCCAGCAGTACTAGCGGACTCGGCACAGATACGCAGTATTTT.